The 20 T cell receptor beta chains given below trace back to one sample, sequenced in a study of cytotoxic CD8 clonotypes in ibrutinib-treated CLL (dated by TCRdb to the early 2020s). Library preparation employed the immunoSEQ multiplex PCR assay. The table comes from immuneACCESS by way of TCRdb, which keeps in-frame sequences with V and J called. Part of the clones is missing from these tables; in studies checked, under half for an unresolved V gene and the rest for unknown reasons. Counted in this sample were about 28,000 clones; 62% of them appeared once. The ten biggest clones cover approximately 14% of the sample. The starting material was PBMCs, obtained before ibrutinib treatment. These receptors originate from a human donor with chronic lymphocytic leukemia.

This clone has a handful of counts. The chain's CDR3 is CAWTVRGGKETQYF. For the CDR3, the DNA is TGTGCCTGGACAGTACGGGGGGGAAAGGAGACCCAGTACTTC. The rearrangement joins TRBV30 to TRBJ2-5; 8 bases are a match to TRBD2. Trimming cost V 4 bases and J 5 bases; bases outside gene matches: 9. The CDR3 has 14 amino acids. Looked up from germline, CDR1 is GTSNPN and CDR2 is SVGIG (reference sequence).

This chain uses TRBV25-1 with TRBJ1-1; 7 positions agree with TRBD1. Germline CDR1 reads MGHDK; CDR2 reads SYGVNS. CDR3 length: 17 residues. The trim removed 2 bases at V and 0 bases at J, leaving 9 bases unmatched. The CDR3 loop reads CASSEVATGPLNTEAFF. The DNA for the CDR3 is TGTGCCAGCAGTGAAGTCGCGACAGGGCCTTTGAACACTGAAGCTTTCTTT.

The rearrangement uses TRBV18 and TRBJ1-1, with TRBD1 as a possible D gene (5 bases). This CDR3 has 15 amino acids. Germline V gene data show CDR1 as KGHSH and CDR2 as LQKENI. V shed 6 bases and J shed 1 base, with 15 bases lying between them. In DNA, the CDR3 is TGTGCCAGCTCGAACATGGGGACGGGGAACACTGAAGCTTTCTTT. This gives the protein CASSNMGTGNTEAFF. Based on the CDR3 plus reference TRBV18 and TRBJ1-1, the full variable domain is NAGVMQNPRHLVRRRGQEARLRCSPMKGHSHVYWYRQLPEEGLKFMVYLQKENIIDESGMPKERFSAEFPKEGPSILRIQQVVRGDSAAYFCASSNMGTGNTEAFFGQGTRLTVV.

This clone has more than one count but fewer than ten. This rearrangement joins TRBV5-1 to TRBJ2-2; D perhaps matches TRBD2 (5 bases). Germline CDR1 is SGHRS and CDR2 is YFSETQ. Trimming pared 0 bases from V and 1 base from J, leaving 7 bases between. The CDR3 is 15 residues long. The CDR3 DNA sequence: TGCGCCAGCAGCTTGGGGCGGGTGAACACCGGGGAGCTGTTTTTT. This encodes CASSLGRVNTGELFF.

This clone has only a few counts. The rearrangement links TRBV7-8 to TRBJ2-7, with 7 bases lining up with TRBD2. CDR1 and CDR2 from the germline V gene are SGHVS and FQNEAQ. There are 16 residues in the CDR3. Trimming took 5 bases from V and 2 from J; bases not matched to a gene: 12. The CDR3 region is CASSPSGGGYPYEQYF. The CDR3 nucleotides read TGTGCCAGCAGCCCTAGTGGGGGGGGTTACCCCTACGAGCAGTACTTC.

The chain employs TRBV6-5 and TRBJ2-3; possible D gene TRBD2, 6 bases. The V end lost 1 base, the J end lost 6 bases, and 14 bases lay between the germline ends. CDR1 is MNHEY and CDR2 is SVGAGI in the germline V gene. The CDR3 has 15 residues. The CDR3 bases are TGTGCCAGCAGTTACTTCGCGGGGACCCGGGATACGCAGTATTTT. Residues: CASSYFAGTRDTQYF.

This clone was seen once. In DNA, the CDR3 is TGTGCCAGCAGCCGGACAGGGGGCTCCAATGAGCAGTTCTTC. Amino acids: CASSRTGGSNEQFF. V gene TRBV5-6 combines with J gene TRBJ2-1; TRBD1 matches 11 bases. Germline-derived CDR1 and CDR2 are SGHDT and YYEEEE. The junction had 3 bases not matched to a gene; V was cut back by 4 bases and J by 6 bases. This CDR3 contains 14 residues.

The chain joins TRBV25-1 to TRBJ2-1; TRBD1 is a possible D gene (7 bases). The CDR3 is made up of 13 amino acids. V was cut by 10 bases and J by 4 bases, with 14 bases left in between. Germline CDR1 reads MGHDK; CDR2 reads SYGVNS. CDR3 in amino acids: CATAGGGYNEQFF. CDR3 coding DNA: TGTGCCACCGCAGGGGGAGGTTACAATGAGCAGTTCTTC.

This chain links TRBV29-1 with TRBJ2-5; 10 bases agree with TRBD1. The CDR3 loop spans 13 amino acids. CDR1 and CDR2 (germline): SQVTM, ANQGSEA. This CDR3 is CIGLDRGEETQYF. CDR3 sequence (DNA): TGCATTGGGCTGGACAGGGGGGAAGAGACCCAGTACTTC.

This chain links TRBV6-5 with TRBJ1-2, with 8 bases lining up with TRBD1. V lost 7 bases, J lost 8 bases, and 12 bases stayed unmatched. Germline loops: CDR1 MNHEY, CDR2 SVGAGI. The CDR3 covers 14 residues. Here the CDR3 reads CASTFRTGMGGYTF. The CDR3 DNA sequence: TGTGCCAGCACCTTCAGGACAGGGATGGGAGGCTACACCTTC.

There are a few counts of this clone. The gene calls are TRBV7-9 and TRBJ2-5; D is perhaps TRBD1 or TRBD2 (5 bases each). This CDR3 comprises 14 residues. The germline CDR1 and CDR2 sequences are SEHNR and FQNEAQ (reference sequence). The ends were cut back, 4 bases at V and 5 bases at J, with 14 bases in the middle. The chain's CDR3 is CASSSGPGWETQYF. Here the CDR3 DNA reads TGTGCCAGCAGCTCGGGACCGGGGTGGGAGACCCAGTACTTC.

The chain carries TRBV29-1 and TRBJ1-5; D is uncertain. V dropped 4 bases and J dropped 0 bases, with 7 bases sitting between them. CDR3 length: 13 amino acids. Germline V CDR1 and CDR2: SQVTM, ANQGSEA. In nucleotides, the CDR3 is TGCAGCGTTGCCGAGAATAGCAATCAGCCCCAGCATTTT. As protein: CSVAENSNQPQHF.

Concerning this clone itself: The junction departs from germline at one end; a sequencing error may be responsible. The chain uses TRBV7-7 and TRBJ1-1; perhaps TRBD1 as D (5 bases). CDR1 SSHAT and CDR2 FNYEAQ come from the germline V gene (reference sequence). The CDR3 runs to 15 residues. Written as DNA, the CDR3 is TGTGCTAGCAGCCCGCAACCGGGAGGGGACACTGAAGCTTTCTTT. It encodes CASSPQPGGDTEAFF.

This chain joins TRBV25-1 and TRBJ1-4; the D gene is possibly TRBD1 (5 bases). Germline CDR1 is MGHDK and CDR2 is SYGVNS. The V gene lost 3 bases and the J gene lost 3 bases, with 11 bases spanning the gap. The CDR3 contains 15 residues. This chain's CDR3 is CASSEPGGANEKLFF. In DNA, the CDR3 is TGTGCCAGCAGTGAGCCGGGGGGGGCTAATGAAAAACTGTTTTTT.

In DNA, the CDR3 is TGTGCCAGCAGCTTACGGGGCGATGGAGGGCAGCCCCAGCATTTT. This encodes CASSLRGDGGQPQHF. V and J are TRBV7-8 and TRBJ1-5, with D tentatively TRBD1 (5 bases). CDR3 length equals 15 residues. Per germline, CDR1 SGHVS and CDR2 FQNEAQ. Trimming removed 2 bases from V and 7 bases from J, with 15 bases in between.

This clone was detected only a few times. V gene TRBV5-4 combines with J gene TRBJ2-7, with D perhaps matching TRBD1 (6 bases). The V and J ends lost 1 base and 3 bases respectively, with 17 bases between them. The CDR3 contains 16 residues. The V gene's germline CDR1 is SGHNT and CDR2 YYREEE (reference sequence). The DNA for the CDR3 is TGTGCCAGCAGCTTGCCCTATGGTGCAGGGGACTACGAGCAGTACTTC. Translation gives CASSLPYGAGDYEQYF.

This chain uses TRBV29-1 with TRBJ2-5, with D perhaps matching TRBD2 (6 bases). CDR3 length: 11 amino acids. V lost 4 bases and J lost 6, with 9 bases in between. Germline loops: CDR1 SQVTM, CDR2 ANQGSEA. The CDR3, as DNA: TGCAGCGTTGTGCGCGGGAAGACCCAGTACTTC. As protein: CSVVRGKTQYF.

The chain joins TRBV7-2 to TRBJ1-3, with D maybe TRBD1 (6 bases). The CDR3 covers 14 residues. The germline V gene has CDR1 SGHTA and CDR2 FQGNSA. V lost 2 bases, J lost 2 bases, and 7 bases lay in between. CDR3 sequence reads: CASSLRGAGNTIYF. Written as DNA, the CDR3 is TGTGCCAGCAGCTTAAGGGGGGCTGGAAACACCATATATTTT.

The V call is TRBV5-1, the J call TRBJ2-7; TRBD2 is a possible D gene (5 bases). V lost 4 bases and J 2 bases, leaving 13 bases between the germline ends. CDR1 SGHRS and CDR2 YFSETQ come from the germline V gene. This CDR3 is 14 amino acids long. The CDR3 is CASSPWTEAYEQYF. CDR3 DNA sequence: TGCGCCAGCAGCCCATGGACGGAGGCCTACGAGCAGTACTTC.

The chain joins TRBV10-3 to TRBJ1-2, with a possible D match to TRBD1 (5 bases). The CDR3 is 17 residues long. Germline V lookup: CDR1 ENHRY, CDR2 SYGVKD. V gave up 5 bases and J gave up 4 bases, with 23 bases separating them. CDR3 bases: TGTGCCATCAGTAACCTGGGACCTTCAGAGAAAGGCTATGGCTACACCTTC. Translating gives CAISNLGPSEKGYGYTF.